The source of this T cell receptor (beta chain) is a study of blood T cell repertoires in COVID-19. Study-level information: Specimens from acute and convalescent COVID-19 originated in the United States, Italy and Spain. PBMCs, B-cell-depleted T cells, or T cells provided the cDNA or gDNA that made up the material.

This clone has just one count. As handled by the study authors: Cell counts per sample came from amplifying reference gene primers. Generated by immunoSEQ multiplex PCR, the TCRdb table keeps only in-frame clones and is missing some. That table gives V, J and clone size, and the DNA gave D and trimming. This table holds 71,000 or so clones, roughly nine tenths found once. The material sequenced was peripheral blood. The origin of this receptor is a man older than 75 in a cohort sampled during active COVID-19.

CDR3 sequence (DNA): TGTGCCATCAGCGCGACTAGTGGGGGTAGCACAGATACGCAGTATTTT. Translated: CAISATSGGSTDTQYF. The rearrangement links TRBV10-3 to TRBJ2-3; D perhaps matches TRBD2 (6 bases). CDR3 length: 16 residues. Trimming took off 6 bases at V and 0 bases at J, with 16 bases between the two ends. Germline V lookup: CDR1 ENHRY, CDR2 SYGVKD.